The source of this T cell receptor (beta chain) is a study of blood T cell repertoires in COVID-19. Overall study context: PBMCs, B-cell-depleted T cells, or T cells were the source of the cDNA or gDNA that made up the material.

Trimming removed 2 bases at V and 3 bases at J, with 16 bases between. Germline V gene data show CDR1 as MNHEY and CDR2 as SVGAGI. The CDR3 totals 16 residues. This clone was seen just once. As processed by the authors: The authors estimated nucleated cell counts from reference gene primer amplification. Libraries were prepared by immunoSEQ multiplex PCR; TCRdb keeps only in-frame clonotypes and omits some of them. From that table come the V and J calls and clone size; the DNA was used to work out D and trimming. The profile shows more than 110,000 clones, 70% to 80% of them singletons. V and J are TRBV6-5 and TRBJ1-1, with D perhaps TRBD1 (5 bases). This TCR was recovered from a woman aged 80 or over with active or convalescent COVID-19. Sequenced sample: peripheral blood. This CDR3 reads CASSYNGFRVDTEAFF. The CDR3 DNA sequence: TGTGCCAGCAGTTACAACGGATTCAGGGTGGACACTGAAGCTTTCTTT.